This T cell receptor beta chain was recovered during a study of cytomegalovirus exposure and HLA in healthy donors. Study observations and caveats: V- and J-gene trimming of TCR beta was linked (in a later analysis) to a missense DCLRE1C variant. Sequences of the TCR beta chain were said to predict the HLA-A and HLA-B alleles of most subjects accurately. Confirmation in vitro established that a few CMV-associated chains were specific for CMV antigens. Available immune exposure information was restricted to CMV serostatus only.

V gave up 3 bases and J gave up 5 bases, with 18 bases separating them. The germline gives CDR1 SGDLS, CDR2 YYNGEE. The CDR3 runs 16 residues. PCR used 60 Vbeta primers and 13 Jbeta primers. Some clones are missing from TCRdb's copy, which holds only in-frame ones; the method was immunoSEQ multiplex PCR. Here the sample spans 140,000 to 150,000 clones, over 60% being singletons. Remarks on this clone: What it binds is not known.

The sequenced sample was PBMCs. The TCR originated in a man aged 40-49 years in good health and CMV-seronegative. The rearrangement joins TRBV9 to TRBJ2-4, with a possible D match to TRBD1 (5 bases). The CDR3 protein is CASSGQPTENENIQYF. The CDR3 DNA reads TGTGCCAGCAGCGGACAGCCGACAGAAAACGAAAACATTCAGTACTTC.